Each of the 28 T cell receptor beta chains below was sequenced from the same sample in a study of human T cells and chemical hapten exposure (dated by TCRdb to the early 2020s). The time point label, read with the paper, signifies: healthy volunteer bleed at 2 weeks. Total RNA was extracted from unfractionated whole blood that had been collected in Tempus Blood RNA tubes. Library preparation was by RACE. Reads for this sample came from a NextSeq 500. TCRdb's own reprocessing of the public reads used fastp at Q25 and MiXCR and kept productive beta chains. CDR3 protein duplicates are merged, each entry listing the most common genes and DNA. The sample table contains roughly 130,000 distinct CDR3 sequences; only one count was recorded for around 8.2% of them. Approximately 2% of the sample goes to the ten largest clones. The material sequenced was whole blood. These receptors all come from a male donor in good health. Some clones in this sample may be carry-over from other donors' samples.

The rearrangement uses TRBV18 and TRBJ1-2, with D perhaps matching TRBD1 (5 bases). The CDR3 covers 15 residues. Germline V gene data show CDR1 as KGHSH and CDR2 as LQKENI. The ends were cut back, 0 bases at V and 4 bases at J, with 12 bases in the middle. The CDR3 coding sequence is TGTGCCAGCTCACCACCGGCCAGGGCGGGCTATGGCTACACCTTC. It encodes CASSPPARAGYGYTF.

This clonotype was counted between two and nine times. The rearrangement links TRBV5-5 to TRBJ2-3, with a weak D call TRBD2 (7 bases). The CDR3 runs 16 residues. The germline gives CDR1 SGHKS, CDR2 YYEKEE (reference sequence). V was pared by 0 bases and J by 4 bases, with 15 bases between. The CDR3: CASSLGRGQEADTQYF. CDR3 nucleotides: TGTGCCAGCAGCTTGGGGCGGGGGCAAGAAGCAGATACGCAGTATTTT.

This clonotype was seen many times. The V call is TRBV20-1, the J call TRBJ2-3; 10 bases align to TRBD2. This CDR3 is built from 17 residues. Germline values: CDR1 DFQATT, CDR2 SNEGSKA (reference sequence). J lost 1 base, V lost 3 bases, and 10 bases had no gene match. CDR3 sequence reads: CSASSLAGAGGTDTQYF. The CDR3 DNA reads TGCAGTGCTAGTAGTCTAGCGGGAGCAGGCGGCACAGATACGCAGTATTTT.

This rearrangement joins TRBV12-3 or TRBV12-4 to TRBJ2-1; 8 nucleotides line up with TRBD1. CDR3 length equals 14 residues. Trimming cost V 5 bases and J 5 bases; bases outside gene matches: 5. CDR3 in amino acids: CASSLPGQDNEQFF. In DNA, the CDR3 is TGTGCCAGCAGTCTTCCGGGACAGGACAATGAGCAGTTCTTC.

The V gene is TRBV4-1, the J gene TRBJ2-7, with 7 nucleotides matching TRBD2. Per germline, CDR1 MGHRA and CDR2 YSYEKL. With 0 bases clipped from V and 5 bases from J, the junction kept 7 bases outside the gene matches. The CDR3 length is 15 residues. CDR3: CASSQEGAGLNEQYF. The CDR3 nucleotides read TGCGCCAGCAGCCAAGAAGGAGCGGGATTGAACGAGCAGTACTTC.

The chain employs TRBV20-1 and TRBJ1-4, with D possibly TRBD1 on 6 matching bases. The CDR3 covers 14 residues. Germline values: CDR1 DFQATT, CDR2 SNEGSKA (reference sequence). The V and J ends lost 5 bases and 8 bases respectively, with 18 bases between them. The CDR3 bases are TGCAGTGCTTCCCCGCGGGGGCGCGGGGAAAAACTGTTTTTT. It translates to CSASPRGRGEKLFF.

This chain uses TRBV2 with TRBJ2-6, with unresolved D. The V gene's germline CDR1 is SNHLY and CDR2 FYNNEI. The CDR3 is made up of 13 amino acids. The ends were cut back, 8 bases at V and 2 bases at J, with 7 bases in the middle. This CDR3 reads CASFIPGANVLTF. The CDR3 nucleotides are TGTGCCAGCTTCATTCCTGGGGCCAACGTCCTGACTTTC.

There are many counts of this clonotype. This chain links TRBV5-1 with TRBJ2-7; a possible D gene is TRBD1 (6 bases). The CDR3 covers 16 residues. CDR1 SGHRS and CDR2 YFSETQ come from the germline V gene. The V and J ends lost 3 bases and 6 bases respectively, with 22 bases between them. For the CDR3, the DNA is TGCGCCAGCAGCTCCAGAGAACAGGGACCAAATTCCGAGCAGTACTTC. This translates into CASSSREQGPNSEQYF.

This clonotype was observed at least ten times. CDR3 sequence reads: CASSRGLGTDTQYF. The CDR3 DNA reads TGTGCCAGCAGTAGGGGGCTGGGCACAGATACGCAGTATTTT. The chain links TRBV6-5 to TRBJ2-3; 7 bases fit TRBD1. The CDR3 sequence is 14 residues long. Germline assignment: CDR1 MNHEY and CDR2 SVGAGI. V lost 5 bases to trimming and J lost 1 base; unmatched junction nucleotides: 3.

This clonotype was observed at least ten times. V is TRBV6-2 or TRBV6-3 and J is TRBJ2-7, with a tentative D call TRBD2 (5 bases). Germline loops: CDR1 MNHEY, CDR2 SVGEGT. The length of the CDR3 is 12 residues. The V gene lost 6 bases and the J gene lost 6 bases, with 12 bases spanning the gap. The CDR3 protein is CASSPLRGEQYF. The CDR3 nucleotides are TGTGCCAGCAGCCCCCTCCGGGGCGAGCAGTACTTC.

Ten or more counts support this clonotype. J is TRBJ2-7 and V is TRBV6-1, with no clear D. Germline V lookup: CDR1 MNHNS, CDR2 SASEGT. CDR3 length equals 14 residues. Trimming shortened V by 5 bases and J by 2 bases, and 13 bases separated the two germline ends. DNA for the CDR3: TGTGCCAGCAGTCTGACGACCCCTCCCTACGAGCAGTACTTC. Translated: CASSLTTPPYEQYF.

This clonotype has a handful of counts. This chain joins TRBV2 and TRBJ1-1; D not certain. V lost 6 bases, J lost 4 bases, and 15 bases lay in between. The CDR3 consists of 14 residues. Germline V lookup: CDR1 SNHLY, CDR2 FYNNEI. CDR3 nucleotide sequence: TGTGCCAGCAGGCCGACCGGCCTCTCCACTGAAGCTTTCTTT. Translation gives CASRPTGLSTEAFF.

This clonotype was picked up many times. The chain combines TRBV6-1 with TRBJ1-1; 9 nucleotides match TRBD1. This CDR3 region has 16 residues. The germline gives CDR1 MNHNS, CDR2 SASEGT. With 5 bases clipped from V and 4 bases from J, the junction kept 11 bases outside the gene matches. CDR3 amino acids: CASSPDVGTGSTEAFF. CDR3 DNA sequence: TGTGCCAGCAGTCCTGACGTTGGGACAGGGAGCACTGAAGCTTTCTTT.

In its sample, this clonotype was seen many times. The CDR3 DNA follows: TGTGCCAGCAGTTTAGAGGGGATCGACGAGCAGTACTTC. It yields the protein CASSLEGIDEQYF. The chain employs TRBV12-3 or TRBV12-4 and TRBJ2-7; a weak D match, TRBD1 (5 bases). This CDR3 is built from 13 residues. V lost 1 base and J lost 5, with 9 bases in between.

The chain uses TRBV12-3 or TRBV12-4 and TRBJ1-1, with D possibly TRBD1 on 5 matching bases. The V end lost 7 bases, the J end lost 3 bases, and 9 bases lay between the germline ends. The CDR3 runs 12 residues. The CDR3 DNA reads as TGTGCCAGCACCGTGGGGGACACTGAAGCTTTCTTT. It yields the protein CASTVGDTEAFF.

This clonotype has at least ten counts. CDR3 residues: CASTLRIGAYGYTF. The CDR3 DNA is TGTGCCAGCACCCTAAGGATAGGAGCTTATGGCTACACCTTC. The rearrangement links TRBV2 to TRBJ1-2; D not certain. CDR1 is SNHLY, CDR2 FYNNEI, per germline. This CDR3 contains 14 residues. Trimming removed 7 bases at V and 5 bases at J, with 17 bases between.

This clonotype showed up many times. This chain connects TRBV18 to TRBJ2-7; D is possibly TRBD2 (5 bases). Trimming removed 3 bases at V and 3 bases at J, with 12 bases between. CDR1 and CDR2 (germline): KGHSH, LQKENI. The CDR3 contains 14 residues. This CDR3 reads CASSPLGVDYEQYF. CDR3 DNA sequence: TGTGCCAGCTCACCCCTCGGGGTGGACTACGAGCAGTACTTC.

The chain carries TRBV7-8 and TRBJ2-3; tentative D call: TRBD1 (5 bases). Trimming removed 0 bases from V and 0 bases from J, with 10 bases in between. The length of the CDR3 is 16 residues. Germline CDR1 reads SGHVS; CDR2 reads FQNEAQ. CDR3 DNA sequence: TGTGCCAGCAGCTTAGCTTCCAGGGTTAGCACAGATACGCAGTATTTT. This translates into CASSLASRVSTDTQYF.

In its sample, this clonotype was seen many times. The V call is TRBV20-1, the J call TRBJ2-7, with 8 bases that match TRBD2. V lost 0 bases and J lost 0; bases outside the gene matches: 7. Germline V gene lookup returns CDR1 DFQATT and CDR2 SNEGSKA (reference sequence). The CDR3 length is 16 residues. This chain's CDR3 is CSARDIAGRSSYEQYF. Written as DNA, the CDR3 is TGCAGTGCTAGAGATATAGCGGGAAGGAGCTCCTACGAGCAGTACTTC.

The table lists this clonotype with a few counts. The rearrangement uses TRBV20-1 and TRBJ1-6; TRBD1 matches 8 bases. Germline V gives CDR1 DFQATT, CDR2 SNEGSKA (reference sequence). This CDR3 has 15 amino acids. After removal of 7 bases from V and 6 bases from J, the junction contained 11 bases not matched to a gene. The CDR3 DNA reads TGCAGTGTCCTGGACAGGGAGAGCCTTAATTCACCCCTCCACTTT. Its translation is CSVLDRESLNSPLHF.

The V and J genes are TRBV7-9 and TRBJ1-5; TRBD1 might be the D (5 bases). This CDR3 contains 14 residues. In germline, CDR1 is SEHNR, CDR2 FQNEAQ (reference sequence). V was shortened by 1 base and J by 6 bases, with 10 bases between the two germline ends. This CDR3 reads CASSLGGGTQPQHF. The CDR3 nucleotides are TGTGCCAGCAGCTTAGGTGGGGGAACTCAGCCCCAGCATTTT.

In this sample, this clonotype turned up many times. The rearrangement joins TRBV6-2 or TRBV6-3 to TRBJ2-5, with no clear D. Trimming cost V 2 bases and J 2 bases, with 12 bases left between them. The CDR3 extends over 15 amino acids. Germline V gene lookup returns CDR1 MNHEY and CDR2 SVGEGT. CDR3 protein: CASSYGKGAQETQYF. CDR3 bases: TGTGCCAGCAGTTACGGGAAAGGAGCTCAAGAGACCCAGTACTTC.

There are a few counts of this clonotype. The chain has TRBV11-2 and TRBJ2-2; D uncertain. Trimming stripped 4 bases from V and 2 bases from J, with 11 bases between. This CDR3 is 15 amino acids long. Germline CDR1 and CDR2: SGHAT and FQNNGV. The CDR3 loop is CASSSSSRNTGELFF. CDR3 bases: TGTGCCAGCAGCTCCTCGAGTAGAAACACCGGGGAGCTGTTTTTT.

The table lists this clonotype with a few counts. The rearrangement links TRBV7-2 to TRBJ2-5, with 8 nucleotides matching TRBD1. Germline CDR1 reads SGHTA; CDR2 reads FQGNSA. The CDR3 has 14 amino acids. V was pared by 4 bases and J by 1 base, with 2 bases of the junction left unmatched. The DNA of the CDR3 is TGTGCCAGCAGCTCTCAGGGGGCCCAAGAGACCCAGTACTTC. This sequence encodes CASSSQGAQETQYF.

In DNA, the CDR3 is TGTGCCACCCGCGTCGCGGGAGCGGCCAATGAGCAGTTCTTC. Its translation is CATRVAGAANEQFF. The chain carries TRBV6-1 and TRBJ2-1, with 7 bases fitting TRBD2. J gave up 6 bases and V 10 bases, and 12 bases lay outside the gene matches. Per the germline V gene, CDR1 is MNHNS and CDR2 is SASEGT. The CDR3 spans 14 residues.

This clonotype came up a few times. This chain connects TRBV11-1 to TRBJ2-3; D not certain. The germline CDR1 and CDR2 sequences are SGHAT and FQDESV (reference sequence). The CDR3 sequence is 15 residues long. V dropped 5 bases and J dropped 5 bases, with 17 bases sitting between them. CDR3 bases: TGTGCCAGCAGCATTTCCTCTCCTTCGGGAGATACGCAGTATTTT. Residues: CASSISSPSGDTQYF.

In this sample, this clonotype turned up a few times. This chain joins TRBV27 and TRBJ1-5, with D perhaps matching TRBD1 (6 bases). Trimming removed 2 bases at V and 5 bases at J, with 16 bases between. The CDR3 is 16 residues long. CDR1 MNHEY and CDR2 SMNVEV come from the germline V gene (reference sequence). The CDR3 loop is CASSLRGGRGHQPQHF. In DNA, the CDR3 is TGTGCCAGCAGTTTAAGAGGCGGCAGGGGTCATCAGCCCCAGCATTTT.

This clonotype was seen many times. This chain connects TRBV3-1 to TRBJ2-3, with 9 positions matching TRBD2. V lost 4 bases and J lost 2; bases outside the gene matches: 4. The CDR3 totals 15 residues. Germline-derived CDR1 and CDR2 are LGHDT and YNNKEL (reference sequence). DNA of the CDR3: TGTGCCAGCAGCCCTAGCGGGGCCCACACAGATACGCAGTATTTT. Translating it yields CASSPSGAHTDTQYF.